This TCR beta chain was documented in a study of OX40 agonist ivuxolimab in advanced cancers. The wider study: Hepatocellular carcinoma, melanoma, renal cell or head and neck cancer affected the dose-escalation patients. Prior therapy, whether anti-PD-1, anti-PD-L1 or anti-CTLA-4, was allowed, and 40% had some.

Germline loops: CDR1 LNHDA, CDR2 SQIVND (reference sequence). The CDR3 runs 14 residues. V was pared by 4 bases and J by 3 bases, with 12 bases between. On this clone itself: Its antigen is currently unknown.

Method: immunoSEQ multiplex PCR; TCRdb's copy keeps in-frame clones and lacks some. This sample yields roughly 90,000 clones, of which 70% to 90% are seen a single time; approximately 1.5% belongs to the top ten. Findings of the study overall: Compared with others, partial responders at 0.1-3.0 mg/kg displayed clonal expansion among the lowest. Average numbers of expanded clones were greater in CD8+ T cells than in CD4+.

The chain joins TRBV19 to TRBJ1-1, with TRBD1 as a possible D gene (5 bases). The sequence came from an adult with an advanced solid tumor such as melanoma, head and neck, liver or kidney cancer. This specimen consisted of CD4+ or CD8+ T cells sorted from blood, obtained in a trial of the OX40 agonist ivuxolimab. CDR3 sequence reads: CASSTRTLHTEAFF. The CDR3 region has the DNA TGTGCCAGTAGTACTCGGACACTACACACTGAAGCTTTCTTT.